This T cell receptor beta chain was recorded in a study of T cell repertoires in cytomegalovirus infection. Study overall: Carrying CMV and the relevant HLA type showed in public TCR beta signatures.

Trimming took 5 bases from V and 7 from J, leaving 15 bases between them. The CDR3 contains 15 residues. Looked up from germline, CDR1 is SGHVS and CDR2 is FNYEAQ. MiXCR, applied by TCRdb to the reads, yields one record per CDR3 protein. The profile shows some 480,000 distinct CDR3 sequences, roughly 34% of them singletons. General study points: HLA-C-restricted CMV clonotypes gave the most frequent clonotype in two of eight donors. Public TCR beta family frequency separated CMV-and-HLA carriers, including in an independent cohort.

This clonotype was counted only a few times. The antigen is not known. The rearrangement uses TRBV7-6 and TRBJ1-6; no clear D gene. Sequenced here: cultured PBMCs, sampled from culture after CMV antigen stimulation. The receptor was isolated from a human donor in good health (CMV status not recorded). Some clones in this sample may be carry-over from other donors' samples. In DNA, the CDR3 is TGTGCCAGCAGCCTTCTGGAGGGAGGCAATTCACCCCTCCACTTT. Translating it yields CASSLLEGGNSPLHF.